Below are 29 T cell receptor beta chains sequenced from a single sample in a study of blood T cell repertoires in COVID-19 (dated by TCRdb to about 2020). Receptors were amplified or captured by the immunoSEQ multiplex PCR assay. TCRdb carries this immuneACCESS record with in-frame sequences only. Its versions omit some clonotypes, under half of them owing to an unresolved V gene in the studies checked, with the rest unexplained. In this sample the table shows roughly 400,000 clones, around 87% of which occur a single time. Clones ranked in the top ten supply about 2.3% of the sample. Source material: peripheral blood. The receptors shown here come from a woman in her fifties or sixties with COVID-19, enrolled during active disease.

This chain links TRBV27 with TRBJ2-7; D perhaps matches TRBD1 (5 bases). V was trimmed by 8 bases and J by 1 base, leaving 18 bases between them. From germline, CDR1 is MNHEY and CDR2 SMNVEV (reference sequence). The CDR3 loop spans 15 amino acids. The CDR3 DNA sequence: TGTGCCAGCTGTGCCTTGGGGCCTCAGTCCTACGAGCAGTACTTC. Encoded protein: CASCALGPQSYEQYF.

The chain links TRBV5-4 to TRBJ1-1; 9 bases are a match to TRBD1. V was pared by 4 bases and J by 1 base, with 8 bases of the junction left unmatched. The germline V gene encodes CDR1 SGHNT and CDR2 YYREEE (reference sequence). The CDR3 totals 16 residues. This chain's CDR3 is CASSKPQGAENTEAFF. Here the CDR3 DNA reads TGTGCCAGCAGCAAACCACAGGGGGCCGAGAACACTGAAGCTTTCTTT.

V usage is TRBV2 and J usage is TRBJ1-1; D gene unclear. Trimming shortened V by 3 bases and J by 1 base, and 6 bases separated the two germline ends. The CDR3 has 13 amino acids. Germline V gives CDR1 SNHLY, CDR2 FYNNEI. CDR3 residues: CASSDQQNTEAFF. The CDR3 bases are TGTGCCAGCAGTGATCAACAGAACACTGAAGCTTTCTTT.

This chain links TRBV11-1 with TRBJ2-7; tentative D call: TRBD1 (5 bases). Looked up from germline, CDR1 is SGHAT and CDR2 is FQDESV (reference sequence). The CDR3 runs to 14 residues. V was clipped by 2 bases and J by 4 bases, with 12 bases between them. The CDR3 loop is CASSLSHRTYEQYF. CDR3 in DNA: TGTGCCAGCAGCTTATCACACAGGACGTACGAGCAGTACTTC.

This clone was counted once. The chain employs TRBV5-6 and TRBJ2-5, with D maybe TRBD2 (6 bases). CDR3 size: 16 residues. Trimming removed 5 bases at V and 4 bases at J, with 21 bases between. CDR1 SGHDT and CDR2 YYEEEE come from the germline V gene. CDR3: CASRRAGRRVSETQYF. CDR3 sequence (DNA): TGTGCCAGCAGACGGGCGGGCAGGAGGGTTTCAGAGACCCAGTACTTC.

V is TRBV28 and J is TRBJ1-6; no definite D call. V gave up 4 bases and J gave up 10 bases, with 14 bases separating them. CDR3 length equals 14 residues. Per germline, CDR1 MDHEN and CDR2 SYDVKM. The CDR3 nucleotides read TGTGCCAGCAGTTGGGTTCTCACGGGATCACCCCTCCACTTT. Its translation: CASSWVLTGSPLHF.

This sequence joins TRBV4-1 and TRBJ2-1; D unclear. CDR1 and CDR2 from the germline V gene are MGHRA and YSYEKL. Trimming left V 1 base short and J 1 base short, with 8 bases between. The CDR3 contains 15 residues. The CDR3: CASSQVWSSYNEQFF. In nucleotides, the CDR3 is TGCGCCAGCAGCCAAGTATGGAGTTCCTACAATGAGCAGTTCTTC.

With respect to this clone: Within the sample, other DNA sequences also encode this same CDR3. The chain couples TRBV9 to TRBJ2-1; 9 bases fit TRBD2. The CDR3 has 16 amino acids. V shed 0 bases, J shed 4 bases, and the junction held 5 bases outside the gene matches. The germline gives CDR1 SGDLS, CDR2 YYNGEE. CDR3 nucleotide sequence: TGTGCCAGCAGCGTAGCGGGTCTAGCGGGGTACAATGAGCAGTTCTTC. It encodes CASSVAGLAGYNEQFF.

As to this clone: The same CDR3 can be traced to other DNA sequences in this sample. This rearrangement joins TRBV7-9 to TRBJ1-1; D perhaps matches TRBD1 (5 bases). This CDR3 is 13 amino acids long. V lost 4 bases, J lost 5 bases, and 11 bases lay in between. The germline CDR1 and CDR2 sequences are SEHNR and FQNEAQ (reference sequence). The CDR3 DNA reads as TGTGCCAGCAGCTCCTCGGGGGGGACTGAAGCTTTCTTT. Protein: CASSSSGGTEAFF.

This clone has a single count. The chain employs TRBV9 and TRBJ2-5, with 9 bases fitting TRBD1. V gave up 5 bases and J gave up 3 bases; unmatched junction bases: 2. Per germline, CDR1 SGDLS and CDR2 YYNGEE. The CDR3 has 13 residues. In DNA, the CDR3 is TGTGCCAGCAGGCGGACAGGGGAAGAGACCCAGTACTTC. Its protein product is CASRRTGEETQYF. The complete variable domain, with remaining parts taken from reference TRBV9 and TRBJ2-5, reads DSGVTQTPKHLITATGQRVTLRCSPRSGDLSVYWYQQSLDQGLQFLIQYYNGEERAKGNILERFSAQQFPDLHSELNLSSLELGDSALYFCASRRTGEETQYFGPGTRLLVL.

The rearrangement uses TRBV4-2 and TRBJ1-1; 7 bases line up with TRBD1. CDR3 length: 19 amino acids. CDR1 is LGHNA and CDR2 is YNFKEQ in the germline V gene. With 1 base clipped from V and 0 bases from J, the junction kept 14 bases outside the gene matches. In DNA form, the CDR3 reads TGTGCCAGCAGCCAAGTTAGGGGGCTGGAACGGGGCTTGAACACTGAAGCTTTCTTT. Translation: CASSQVRGLERGLNTEAFF.

The chain combines TRBV2 with TRBJ1-6; TRBD1 is a possible D gene (5 bases). The ends were cut back, 3 bases at V and 9 bases at J, with 18 bases in the middle. The CDR3 length is 16 residues. CDR1 SNHLY and CDR2 FYNNEI come from the germline V gene. In nucleotides, the CDR3 is TGTGCCAGCAGTGACCGACAGCCCATCTCAGGTTCACCCCTCCACTTT. It codes for CASSDRQPISGSPLHF.

The chain carries TRBV28 and TRBJ2-1, with 9 positions matching TRBD2. The CDR3 length is 16 residues. Germline CDR1 MDHEN, CDR2 SYDVKM. The ends lost 5 bases at V and 5 bases at J; junction bases unmatched: 10. CDR3 DNA sequence: TGTGCCAGCAGTCCTATAGCGGGGGCTATTAACAATGAGCAGTTCTTC. It encodes CASSPIAGAINNEQFF.

The J gene is TRBJ2-1, the V gene TRBV7-2; no firm D call. V lost 5 bases to trimming and J lost 7 bases, with 6 bases between them. The CDR3 spans 11 residues. Germline CDR1 reads SGHTA; CDR2 reads FQGNSA. The CDR3 spells CASSQLNEQFF. CDR3 coding DNA: TGTGCCAGCAGCCAGTTGAATGAGCAGTTCTTC. Combining the CDR3 with reference TRBV7-2 and TRBJ2-1 gives the whole variable domain GAGVSQSPSNKVTEKGKDVELRCDPISGHTALYWYRQSLGQGLEFLIYFQGNSAPDKSGLPSDRFSAERTGGSVSTLTIQRTQQEDSAVYLCASSQLNEQFFGPGTRLTVL.

This chain connects TRBV19 to TRBJ1-1; no clear D gene. Germline V gene sequence: CDR1 LNHDA, CDR2 SQIVND (reference sequence). V lost 1 base and J 5 bases, leaving 14 bases between the germline ends. CDR3 length: 15 amino acids. The CDR3 DNA reads TGTGCCAGTAGTATAGTGGAGGGAAGAAGGACTGAAGCTTTCTTT. Protein sequence: CASSIVEGRRTEAFF.

V is TRBV7-6 and J is TRBJ2-2, with D uncertain. Germline-derived CDR1 and CDR2 are SGHVS and FNYEAQ. The CDR3 is 15 residues long. V was shortened by 4 bases and J by 2 bases, with 11 bases between the two germline ends. The CDR3 coding sequence is TGTGCCAGCAGCTCCCAAAACTTAAACACCGGGGAGCTGTTTTTT. It translates to CASSSQNLNTGELFF.

The V and J genes are TRBV7-2 and TRBJ1-2, with 8 bases matching TRBD1. There are 12 residues in the CDR3. With 5 bases clipped from V and 6 bases from J, the junction kept 2 bases outside the gene matches. Germline V gives CDR1 SGHTA, CDR2 FQGNSA. The CDR3, as DNA: TGTGCCAGCAGCCCACAGGGGGATGGCTACACCTTC. This codes for CASSPQGDGYTF.

The chain is built from TRBV28 and TRBJ2-5; 8 bases are a match to TRBD1. Germline V gene sequence: CDR1 MDHEN, CDR2 SYDVKM. Unmatched junction bases numbered 5, after V lost 6 bases and J lost 5 bases. The CDR3 runs to 13 residues. DNA of the CDR3: TGTGCCAGCAGACGGACAGGGCTCGAGACCCAGTACTTC. Protein: CASRRTGLETQYF.

The chain employs TRBV5-4 and TRBJ2-5; TRBD1 matches 10 bases. The CDR3 length is 14 residues. V lost 2 bases to trimming and J lost 6 bases; unmatched junction nucleotides: 4. Germline CDR1 SGHNT, CDR2 YYREEE (reference sequence). The CDR3 DNA is TGTGCCAGCAGCTTCGGGACAGGGGAACAGACCCAGTACTTC. This translates into CASSFGTGEQTQYF.

The V call is TRBV3-1 (or the pseudogene TRBV3-2), the J call TRBJ1-2; D unresolved. From germline, CDR1 is LGHDT and CDR2 YNNKEL (reference sequence). The CDR3 runs to 15 residues. Trimming removed 4 bases from V and 1 base from J, with 13 bases in between. The CDR3 DNA follows: TGTGCCAGCAGCCCAGAACTGGTACTTAACTATGGCTACACCTTC. As protein: CASSPELVLNYGYTF.

V is TRBV12-5 and J is TRBJ2-5; D might be TRBD1 (6 bases). The CDR3 extends over 15 amino acids. Trimming took off 5 bases at V and 3 bases at J, with 16 bases between the two ends. CDR1 and CDR2 (germline): LGHNT, FRNRAP. The CDR3 reads CASGPGTWTEETQYF. The CDR3 region has the DNA TGTGCTAGTGGTCCCGGAACTTGGACAGAAGAGACCCAGTACTTC. Full variable domain (outside the CDR3, taken from reference TRBV12-5 and TRBJ2-5): DARVTQTPRHKVTEMGQEVTMRCQPILGHNTVFWYRQTMMQGLELLAYFRNRAPLDDSGMPKDRFSAEMPDATLATLKIQPSEPRDSAVYFCASGPGTWTEETQYFGPGTRLLVL.

About this clone: A much bigger clone sits one base away, suggesting this may be a read error. Other DNA sequences in the same sample also yield this CDR3. The V gene is TRBV5-1, the J gene TRBJ2-1; D not certain. The V gene's germline CDR1 is SGHRS and CDR2 YFSETQ. Trimming took off 0 bases at V and 6 bases at J, with 4 bases between the two ends. The CDR3 is 12 amino acids. This CDR3 reads CASSLGGNEQFF. For the CDR3, the DNA is TGCGCCAGCAGCTTGGGAGGCAATGAGCAGTTCTTC.

This chain's CDR3 is CASSSPRTGHYEQYF. CDR3 nucleotide sequence: TGTGCCAGCAGCTCCCCAAGGACAGGGCACTACGAGCAGTACTTC. The chain uses TRBV7-9 and TRBJ2-7, with TRBD1 matching 8 bases. The CDR3 length is 15 residues. The V segment lost 4 bases and the J segment 3 bases; nucleotides outside the gene matches: 8. CDR1 and CDR2 from the germline V gene are SEHNR and FQNEAQ (reference sequence).

The chain carries TRBV10-2 and TRBJ1-6; 7 nucleotides line up with TRBD1. CDR1 and CDR2 from the germline V gene are WSHSY and SAAADI. V gave up 6 bases and J gave up 9 bases; unmatched junction bases: 11. This CDR3 comprises 15 residues. The CDR3 DNA follows: TGCGCCAGCAGAAACCGACAGGGCGGCGCTTCACCCCTCCACTTT. It yields the protein CASRNRQGGASPLHF.

The V and J genes are TRBV5-6 and TRBJ1-3; no definite D call. V gave up 0 bases and J gave up 0 bases, with 10 bases separating them. The V gene's germline CDR1 is SGHDT and CDR2 YYEEEE. This CDR3 is built from 16 residues. CDR3 nucleotide sequence: TGTGCCAGCAGCTTGGAAGGAGGGAGCTCTGGAAACACCATATATTTT. Encoded protein: CASSLEGGSSGNTIYF.

The gene calls are TRBV28 and TRBJ2-7; D may be TRBD2 (6 bases). Germline-derived CDR1 and CDR2 are MDHEN and SYDVKM. V was clipped by 8 bases and J by 3 bases, with 20 bases between them. The CDR3 spans 15 residues. CDR3 nucleotide sequence: TGTGCCAGCCTCGAAACCGGGACTTCCTTCTACGAGCAGTACTTC. Amino acids: CASLETGTSFYEQYF.

J is TRBJ1-1 and V is TRBV7-9, with 9 bases matching TRBD1. Germline CDR1 reads SEHNR; CDR2 reads FQNEAQ (reference sequence). There are 15 residues in the CDR3. V was pared by 7 bases and J by 5 bases, with 11 bases of the junction left unmatched. This CDR3 is CASMRQGGIMTEAFF. In nucleotides, the CDR3 is TGTGCCAGCATGCGACAGGGGGGGATAATGACTGAAGCTTTCTTT. Drawing the rest from reference TRBV7-9 and TRBJ1-1, the complete variable domain is DTGVSQNPRHKITKRGQNVTFRCDPISEHNRLYWYRQTLGQGPEFLTYFQNEAQLEKSRLLSDRFSAERPKGSFSTLEIQRTEQGDSAMYLCASMRQGGIMTEAFFGQGTRLTVV.

The CDR3 bases are TGTGCCAGCAGTGAAGCGGGCAGGGGCACTGAAGCTTTCTTT. Translation gives CASSEAGRGTEAFF. The chain employs TRBV2 and TRBJ1-1, with D maybe TRBD1 (6 bases). Germline V gives CDR1 SNHLY, CDR2 FYNNEI. This CDR3 has 14 residues. The ends were cut back, 0 bases at V and 4 bases at J, with 9 bases in the middle.

This clone has only a few counts. V is TRBV6-1 and J is TRBJ1-4; D is uncertain. V was clipped by 3 bases and J by 7 bases, with 12 bases between them. Germline V lookup: CDR1 MNHNS, CDR2 SASEGT. CDR3 length equals 14 residues. In DNA, the CDR3 is TGTGCCAGCAGTGAGGCAGGATTAGGTGAAAAACTGTTTTTT. This codes for CASSEAGLGEKLFF.